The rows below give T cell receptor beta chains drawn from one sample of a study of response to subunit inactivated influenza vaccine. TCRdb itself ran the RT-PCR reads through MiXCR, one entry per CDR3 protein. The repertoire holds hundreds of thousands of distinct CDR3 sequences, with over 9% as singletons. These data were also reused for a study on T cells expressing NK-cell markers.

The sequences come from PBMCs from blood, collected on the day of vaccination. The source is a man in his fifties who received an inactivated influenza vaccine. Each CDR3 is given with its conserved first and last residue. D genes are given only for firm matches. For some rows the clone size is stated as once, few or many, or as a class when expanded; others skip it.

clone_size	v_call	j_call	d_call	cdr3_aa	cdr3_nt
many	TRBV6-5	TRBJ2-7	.	CASSSPEGRRYEQYF	TGTGCCAGCAGTTCCCCGGAGGGAAGGAGATACGAGCAGTACTTC
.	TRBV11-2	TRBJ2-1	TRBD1	CASSEDRVRNNEQFF	TGTGCCAGCAGCGAGGACAGGGTTAGGAACAATGAGCAGTTCTTC
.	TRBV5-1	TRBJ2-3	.	CASSLAWGGRTDTQYF	TGCGCCAGCAGCTTGGCATGGGGAGGCAGGACAGATACGCAGTATTTT
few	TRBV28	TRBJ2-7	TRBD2	CASSQLAGVHYEQYF	TGTGCCAGCAGTCAGTTAGCGGGGGTTCACTACGAGCAGTACTTC
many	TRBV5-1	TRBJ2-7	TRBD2	CASSTREGYEQYF	TGCGCCAGCAGCACCAGGGAGGGCTACGAGCAGTACTTC
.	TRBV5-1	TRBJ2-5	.	CASSSGVGKAKETQYF	TGCGCCAGCAGCTCTGGGGTCGGGAAGGCGAAAGAGACCCAGTACTTC
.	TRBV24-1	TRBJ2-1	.	CATSDHSRRGNEQFF	TGTGCCACCAGTGACCACTCCCGGAGGGGCAATGAGCAGTTCTTC
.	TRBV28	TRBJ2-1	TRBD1	CASSYLTGTGDDNEQFF	TGTGCCAGCAGCTATTTGACCGGGACAGGGGACGACAATGAGCAGTTCTTC
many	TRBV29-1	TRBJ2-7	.	CSVEAGYEQYF	TGCAGCGTTGAAGCAGGCTACGAGCAGTACTTC
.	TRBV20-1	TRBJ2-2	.	CSASTTGTTNTGELFF	TGCAGTGCTAGCACTACCGGGACAACGAACACCGGGGAGCTGTTTTTT
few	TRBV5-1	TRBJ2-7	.	CASSTPPHYEQYF	TGCGCCAGCAGCACCCCCCCCCACTACGAGCAGTACTTC
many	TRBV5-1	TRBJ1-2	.	CASSPTRGRGYGYTF	TGCGCCAGCAGCCCAACCCGGGGCAGGGGCTATGGCTACACCTTC
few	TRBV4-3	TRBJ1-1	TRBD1	CASSQETGVGAFF	TGCGCCAGCAGCCAAGAAACAGGGGTGGGAGCTTTCTTT
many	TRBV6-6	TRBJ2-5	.	CASSYGVRETQYF	TGTGCCAGCAGTTATGGAGTCCGAGAGACCCAGTACTTC
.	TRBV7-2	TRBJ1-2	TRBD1	CASSFLSRQGASGYTF	TGTGCCAGCAGCTTTCTATCAAGGCAGGGGGCTAGTGGCTACACCTTC
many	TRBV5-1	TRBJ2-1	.	CASSVPSSYNEQFF	TGCGCCAGCAGTGTGCCTTCCTCCTACAATGAGCAGTTCTTC
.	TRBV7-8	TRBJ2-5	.	CASSLHTWGETQYF	TGTGCCAGCAGCTTACATACCTGGGGGGAGACCCAGTACTTC
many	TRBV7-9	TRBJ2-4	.	CASSLGIGIQYF	TGTGCCAGCAGCTTGGGGATCGGCATTCAGTACTTC
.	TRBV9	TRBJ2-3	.	CASSVGLDGADTQYF	TGTGCCAGCAGCGTAGGGCTGGACGGGGCAGATACGCAGTATTTT
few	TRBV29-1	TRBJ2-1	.	CSVEGLGTSQFF	TGCAGCGTTGAAGGTTTAGGTACTTCACAGTTCTTC